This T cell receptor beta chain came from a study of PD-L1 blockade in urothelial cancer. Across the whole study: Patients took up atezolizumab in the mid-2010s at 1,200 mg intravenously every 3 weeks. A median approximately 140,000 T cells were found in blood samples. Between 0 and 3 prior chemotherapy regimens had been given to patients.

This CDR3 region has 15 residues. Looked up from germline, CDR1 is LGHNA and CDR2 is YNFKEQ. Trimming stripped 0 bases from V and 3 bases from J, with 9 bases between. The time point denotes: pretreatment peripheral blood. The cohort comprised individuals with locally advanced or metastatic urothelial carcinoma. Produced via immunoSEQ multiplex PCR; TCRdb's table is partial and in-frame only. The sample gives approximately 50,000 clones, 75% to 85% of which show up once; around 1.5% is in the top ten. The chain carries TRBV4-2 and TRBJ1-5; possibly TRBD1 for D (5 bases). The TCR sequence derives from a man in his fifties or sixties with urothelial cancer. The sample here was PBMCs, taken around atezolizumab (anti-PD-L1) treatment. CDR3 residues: CASSQDGGLNQPQHF. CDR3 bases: TGTGCCAGCAGCCAAGATGGGGGACTCAATCAGCCCCAGCATTTT.